Shown below are 18 T cell receptor beta chains from a single sample sequenced in a study of T cells in Graves' hyperthyroidism and ophthalmopathy (dated by TCRdb to about 2019). Receptors were amplified or captured by multiplex PCR. The run used an Illumina HiSeq 2000. Amplification of TCR beta CDR3 regions was carried out from RNA transcripts. The first round of RT-PCR for the TCR CDR3 was performed with the HTBI primer set and the Qiagen OneStep RT-PCR kit. TCRdb reprocessing: public reads trimmed at Q25 with fastp, clones called with MiXCR, in-frame beta chains kept. Each CDR3 protein gets just one entry, which takes the most common genes and DNA from the rows behind it. The sample table lists roughly 520,000 distinct CDR3 sequences, roughly a quarter of them with a count of one. The ten top clones hold over 9% of the sample. The specimen was blood. The source of these receptors is a woman in her thirties with Graves' ophthalmopathy.

The chain joins TRBV18 to TRBJ1-5, with D uncertain. Trimming took 3 bases from V and 0 from J, leaving 6 bases between them. Per germline, CDR1 KGHSH and CDR2 LQKENI. The CDR3 is 14 residues long. DNA for the CDR3: TGTGCCAGCTCACCCGCCGATAGCAATCAGCCCCAGCATTTT. Translated: CASSPADSNQPQHF.

The rearrangement uses TRBV18 and TRBJ1-1; D unresolved. CDR1 and CDR2 from the germline V gene are KGHSH and LQKENI. The CDR3 totals 14 residues. V was shortened by 2 bases and J by 4 bases, with 11 bases between the two germline ends. The CDR3 spells CASSPGYKSTEAFF. The CDR3 DNA reads TGTGCCAGCTCACCAGGGTACAAGAGCACTGAAGCTTTCTTT.

This chain uses TRBV6-1 with TRBJ2-7; a possible D gene is TRBD2 (6 bases). The V end was cut by 6 bases, the J end by 0 bases, with 15 bases between. Germline V CDR1 and CDR2: MNHNS, SASEGT. The length of the CDR3 is 15 residues. This chain's CDR3 is CASRRLVDLSYEQYF. DNA for the CDR3: TGTGCCAGCAGGCGACTAGTGGACCTCTCCTACGAGCAGTACTTC.

The gene calls are TRBV20-1 and TRBJ1-5; no reliable D call. Trimming shortened V by 2 bases and J by 6 bases, and 11 bases separated the two germline ends. Germline V CDR1 and CDR2: DFQATT, SNEGSKA (reference sequence). CDR3 length: 13 amino acids. The CDR3 loop reads CSARYIGSQPQHF. In nucleotides, the CDR3 is TGCAGTGCTAGATACATAGGCAGTCAGCCCCAGCATTTT.

This chain uses TRBV10-3 with TRBJ2-7; D is uncertain. The V end was cut by 3 bases, the J end by 3 bases, with 18 bases between. CDR1 and CDR2 (germline): ENHRY, SYGVKD. The CDR3 covers 16 residues. CDR3 amino acids: CAISEPGRGGGYEQYF. CDR3 in DNA: TGTGCCATCAGTGAACCCGGGCGTGGCGGTGGCTACGAGCAGTACTTC.

Notes on this clonotype: At one of its ends the junction is not consistent with the germline gene, which may arise from a read error. This chain uses TRBV7-2 with TRBJ1-6; D possibly corresponds to TRBD1 (5 bases). The length of the CDR3 is 14 residues. The germline V gene has CDR1 SGHTA and CDR2 FQGNSA. The CDR3 bases are TGTGCCAACAGCTTCAAGGGGAGGGATTCACCCCTCCACTTT. It codes for CANSFKGRDSPLHF.

This chain uses TRBV12-3 or TRBV12-4 with TRBJ1-5; maybe TRBD1 (6 bases). There are 16 residues in the CDR3. Trimming stripped 7 bases from V and 1 base from J, with 17 bases between. The CDR3 sequence: CASTIIWGRSNQPQHF. The CDR3 DNA is TGTGCCAGCACCATCATCTGGGGGCGAAGCAATCAGCCCCAGCATTTT.

Many counts were recorded for this clonotype. V gene TRBV12-3 or TRBV12-4 combines with J gene TRBJ1-1, with 8 nucleotides matching TRBD1. Germline trimming cut 6 bases from V and 4 bases from J; bases unmatched to any gene: 4. The CDR3 is made up of 13 amino acids. CDR3 coding DNA: TGTGCCAGCAGAGGGACAGGAGGCACTGAAGCTTTCTTT. Its translation: CASRGTGGTEAFF.

The table lists this clonotype with many counts. This chain links TRBV10-1 with TRBJ1-1; the D gene is possibly TRBD1 (5 bases). The CDR3 runs 13 residues. Trimming pared 2 bases from V and 5 bases from J, leaving 9 bases between. The germline CDR1 and CDR2 sequences are WNHNN and SYGVQD (reference sequence). CDR3 amino acids: CASSEPGETEAFF. CDR3 in DNA: TGCGCCAGCAGTGAGCCGGGGGAGACTGAAGCTTTCTTT.

This clonotype came up many times. DNA for the CDR3: TGTGCCAGCAGTTTATCATGGGAGACCCAGTACTTC. Encoded protein: CASSLSWETQYF. This chain joins TRBV28 and TRBJ2-5; D is undetermined. The CDR3 sequence is 12 residues long. Germline lookup yields CDR1 MDHEN and CDR2 SYDVKM. Between the trimmed V and J ends, which lost 1 base and 5 bases, there was a span of 5 bases.

This clonotype was counted ten times or more. This sequence joins TRBV6-5 and TRBJ1-5; TRBD1 matches 7 bases. The CDR3 extends over 18 amino acids. Germline CDR1 is MNHEY and CDR2 is SVGAGI. V was pared by 0 bases and J by 4 bases, with 12 bases of the junction left unmatched. The CDR3: CASSYSSRTGSWNQPQHF. The CDR3 DNA reads as TGTGCCAGCAGTTACTCGAGCAGGACAGGTAGTTGGAATCAGCCCCAGCATTTT.

The rearrangement joins TRBV6-1 to TRBJ1-1, with TRBD1 matching over 8 bases. After removal of 6 bases from V and 2 bases from J, the junction contained 5 bases not matched to a gene. The length of the CDR3 is 14 residues. Germline-derived CDR1 and CDR2 are MNHNS and SASEGT. The CDR3 coding sequence is TGTGCCAGCAGAAACAGGGGGTATAACACTGAAGCTTTCTTT. Its translation is CASRNRGYNTEAFF.

The genes are TRBV2 and TRBJ1-5; the match to TRBD1 covers 9 bases. CDR1 and CDR2 (germline): SNHLY, FYNNEI. V lost 6 bases, J lost 2 bases, and 8 bases stayed unmatched. There are 16 residues in the CDR3. The CDR3 loop is CASREDRGGRNQPQHF. DNA for the CDR3: TGTGCCAGCAGAGAGGACAGGGGAGGGCGCAATCAGCCCCAGCATTTT.

This clonotype was seen ten or more times. The chain links TRBV18 to TRBJ2-7, with 10 bases fitting TRBD1. Trimming took 5 bases from V and 7 from J; bases not matched to a gene: 11. Germline assignment: CDR1 KGHSH and CDR2 LQKENI. The CDR3 covers 15 residues. In DNA, the CDR3 is TGTGCCAGCTCAAGCGGGACAGGGGCTGGTAGAGAGCAGTACTTC. Amino acids: CASSSGTGAGREQYF. The whole variable domain, filled in from reference TRBV18 and TRBJ2-7, reads NAGVMQNPRHLVRRRGQEARLRCSPMKGHSHVYWYRQLPEEGLKFMVYLQKENIIDESGMPKERFSAEFPKEGPSILRIQQVVRGDSAAYFCASSSGTGAGREQYFGPGTRLTVT.

This clonotype occurred many times. V usage is TRBV7-3 and J usage is TRBJ1-1, with no clear D. Trimming shortened V by 3 bases and J by 1 base, and 6 bases separated the two germline ends. The CDR3 runs 13 residues. The germline V gene encodes CDR1 SGHTA and CDR2 FQGTGA. The CDR3 sequence: CASSFDPNTEAFF. The CDR3 DNA follows: TGTGCCAGCAGCTTTGACCCGAACACTGAAGCTTTCTTT. Combining the CDR3 with reference TRBV7-3 and TRBJ1-1 gives the whole variable domain GAGVSQTPSNKVTEKGKYVELRCDPISGHTALYWYRQSLGQGPEFLIYFQGTGAADDSGLPNDRFFAVRPEGSVSTLKIQRTERGDSAVYLCASSFDPNTEAFFGQGTRLTVV.

This clonotype was picked up many times. The rearrangement links TRBV15 to TRBJ1-2; possibly TRBD1 for D (5 bases). V lost 0 bases, J lost 8 bases, and 16 bases lay in between. The CDR3 consists of 15 residues. CDR1 and CDR2 (germline): LNHNV, YYDKDF (reference sequence). The CDR3 bases are TGTGCCACCAGCAGAGATGAACGACAGTGGGACGGCTACACCTTC. As protein: CATSRDERQWDGYTF.

This clonotype occurred many times. V usage is TRBV7-2 and J usage is TRBJ1-2; 7 bases align to TRBD1. CDR1 SGHTA and CDR2 FQGNSA come from the germline V gene. Trimming cost V 10 bases and J 4 bases; bases outside gene matches: 6. The CDR3 extends over 12 amino acids. The CDR3 nucleotides read TGTGCCACCCGACAGGGATCCTATGGCTACACCTTC. Protein: CATRQGSYGYTF.

This clonotype has a count of ten or more. The chain recombines TRBV7-8 with TRBJ1-2; D may be TRBD1 (6 bases). Trimming removed 5 bases at V and 4 bases at J, with 14 bases between. The V gene's germline CDR1 is SGHVS and CDR2 FQNEAQ. This CDR3 has 14 amino acids. Here the CDR3 reads CASSPSTGFYGYTF. Written as DNA, the CDR3 is TGTGCCAGCAGCCCGTCGACAGGATTCTATGGCTACACCTTC.